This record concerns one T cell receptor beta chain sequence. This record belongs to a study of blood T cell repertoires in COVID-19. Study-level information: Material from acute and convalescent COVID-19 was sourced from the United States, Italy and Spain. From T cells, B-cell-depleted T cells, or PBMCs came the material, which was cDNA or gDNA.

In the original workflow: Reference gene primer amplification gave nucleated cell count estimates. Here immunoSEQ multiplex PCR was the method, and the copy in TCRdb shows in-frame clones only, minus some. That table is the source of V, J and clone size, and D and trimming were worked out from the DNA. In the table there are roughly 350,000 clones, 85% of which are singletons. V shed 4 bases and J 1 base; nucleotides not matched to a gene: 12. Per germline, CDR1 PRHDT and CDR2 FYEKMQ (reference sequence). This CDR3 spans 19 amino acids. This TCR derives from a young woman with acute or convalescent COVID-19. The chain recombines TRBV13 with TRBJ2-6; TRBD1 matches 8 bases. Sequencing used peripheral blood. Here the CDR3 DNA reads TGTGCCAGCAGCTCACTCCGGGGACAGGTCTCTTCTGGGGCCAACGTCCTGACTTTC. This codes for CASSSLRGQVSSGANVLTF.